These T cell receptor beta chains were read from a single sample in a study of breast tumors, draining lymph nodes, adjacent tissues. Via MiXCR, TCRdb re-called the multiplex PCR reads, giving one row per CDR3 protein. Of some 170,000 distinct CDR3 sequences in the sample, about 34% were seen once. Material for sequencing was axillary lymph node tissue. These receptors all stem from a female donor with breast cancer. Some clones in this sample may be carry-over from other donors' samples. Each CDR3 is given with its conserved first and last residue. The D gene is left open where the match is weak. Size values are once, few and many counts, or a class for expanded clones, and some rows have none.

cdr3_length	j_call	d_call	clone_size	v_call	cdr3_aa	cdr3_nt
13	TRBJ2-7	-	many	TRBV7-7	CASSKQDGYEQYF	TGTGCTAGCAGCAAACAGGACGGCTACGAGCAGTACTTC
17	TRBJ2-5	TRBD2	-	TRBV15	CATSRERGGVVQETQYF	TGTGCCACCAGCAGGGAGCGGGGAGGGGTAGTACAAGAGACCCAGTACTTC
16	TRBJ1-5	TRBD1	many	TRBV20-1	CSATNRDRGSPVAQHF	TGCAGTGCCACCAACCGGGACAGGGGGAGCCCCGTAGCCCAGCATTTT
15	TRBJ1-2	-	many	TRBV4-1	CASSQALLWDYGYTF	TGCGCCAGCAGCCAAGCTCTCTTGTGGGACTATGGCTACACCTTC
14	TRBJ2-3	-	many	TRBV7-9	CASSPDARTDTQYF	TGTGCCAGCAGCCCCGACGCGCGAACAGATACGCAGTATTTT
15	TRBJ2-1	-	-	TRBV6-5	CASSYERVGVNEQFF	TGTGCCAGCAGTTATGAGCGGGTGGGAGTTAATGAGCAGTTCTTC
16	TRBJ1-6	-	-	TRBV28	CASSPRGSSYNSPLHF	TGTGCCAGCAGCCCCCGGGGGAGCTCCTATAATTCACCCCTCCACTTT
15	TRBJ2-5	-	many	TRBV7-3	CASSLGAGGKETQYF	TGTGCCAGCAGCTTAGGGGCAGGGGGGAAAGAGACCCAGTACTTC
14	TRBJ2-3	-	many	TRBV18	CASSPISAADTQYF	TGTGCCAGCTCACCGATATCGGCGGCAGATACGCAGTATTTT
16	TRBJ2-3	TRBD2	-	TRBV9	CASSTGGGGRTDTQYF	TGTGCCAGCAGCACCGGGGGGGGGGGCCGAACAGATACGCAGTATTTT
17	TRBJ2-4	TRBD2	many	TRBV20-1	CSAREFSGSGAKNIQYF	TGCAGTGCTAGAGAATTTAGCGGGAGTGGGGCCAAAAACATTCAGTACTTC
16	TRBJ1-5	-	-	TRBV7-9	CASSPLRHYSNQPQHF	TGTGCCAGCAGCCCCCTTAGACACTATAGCAATCAGCCCCAGCATTTT
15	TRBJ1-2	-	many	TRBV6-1	CASVYPGGDWYGYTF	TGTGCCAGCGTTTATCCGGGGGGTGATTGGTATGGCTACACCTTC
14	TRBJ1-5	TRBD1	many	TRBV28	CASGTAHSNQPQHF	TGTGCCAGCGGGACAGCTCATAGCAATCAGCCCCAGCATTTT
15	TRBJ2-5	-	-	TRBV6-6	CASSSGLLEQETQYF	TGTGCCAGCAGTTCGGGGCTATTGGAACAAGAGACCCAGTACTTC
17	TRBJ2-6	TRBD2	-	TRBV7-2	CASSTSSGATGANVLTF	TGTGCCAGCAGCACCTCTAGCGGGGCGACTGGGGCCAACGTCCTGACTTTC
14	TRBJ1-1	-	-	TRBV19	CASSIAVWNTEAFF	TGTGCCAGTAGTATAGCGGTGTGGAACACTGAAGCTTTCTTT
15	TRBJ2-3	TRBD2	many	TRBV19	CASRRTSGVSDTQYF	TGTGCCAGTAGGCGGACTAGCGGGGTATCAGATACGCAGTATTTT
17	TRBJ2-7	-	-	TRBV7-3	CASSPGGAGTGTYEQYF	TGTGCCAGCAGCCCAGGGGGGGCCGGGACAGGCACGTACGAGCAGTACTTC
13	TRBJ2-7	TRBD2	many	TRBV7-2	CASSSSGRPEQYF	TGTGCCAGCAGCTCTAGCGGGAGGCCCGAGCAGTACTTC
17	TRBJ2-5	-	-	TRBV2	CASTKAAGHKEQETQYF	TGTGCCAGCACCAAGGCGGCAGGGCATAAGGAACAAGAGACCCAGTACTTC
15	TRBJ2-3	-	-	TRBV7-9	CASSLLGRSTDTQRF	TGTGCCAGCAGCCTCCTGGGCCGGAGCACAGATACGCAGCGTTTT
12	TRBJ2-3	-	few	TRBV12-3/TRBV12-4	CASSFSGLAQYF	TGTGCCAGCAGTTTCTCGGGATTAGCGCAGTATTTT
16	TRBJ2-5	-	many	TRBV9	CASSGWGASGQETQYF	TGTGCCAGCAGCGGCTGGGGGGCTAGCGGCCAAGAGACCCAGTACTTC
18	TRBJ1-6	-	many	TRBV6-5	CASSYSGGRFRAGSPLHF	TGTGCCAGCAGTTACTCGGGGGGGAGATTCCGAGCGGGTTCACCCCTCCACTTT
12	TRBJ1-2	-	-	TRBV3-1	CASSHDRLGYTF	TGTGCCAGCAGCCATGACAGGTTAGGCTACACCTTC
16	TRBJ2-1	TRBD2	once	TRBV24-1	CATSDFPSGRYNEQFF	TGTGCCACCAGTGATTTTCCTAGCGGTCGTTACAATGAGCAGTTCTTC
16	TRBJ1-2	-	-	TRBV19	CASRRRKRQYNYGYTF	TGTGCCAGTAGGCGCCGGAAACGACAGTATAACTATGGCTACACCTTC
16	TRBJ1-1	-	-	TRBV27	CASKDSSPRLSTEAFF	TGTGCCAGCAAAGACAGTTCCCCTCGGCTGAGCACTGAAGCTTTCTTT
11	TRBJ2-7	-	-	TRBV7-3	CASGLGYEQCF	TGTGCCAGCGGCTTGGGGTACGAGCAGTGCTTC
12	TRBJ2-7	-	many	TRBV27	CASSAIRGRQYF	TGTGCCAGCAGTGCGATCAGGGGTCGGCAGTACTTC
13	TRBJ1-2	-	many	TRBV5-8	CASSLSLASGYTF	TGTGCCAGCAGCTTGTCGCTGGCTTCGGGCTACACCTTC
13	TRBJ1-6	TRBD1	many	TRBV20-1	CSAAQGLSAPLHF	TGCAGTGCGGCACAGGGGTTGTCAGCACCCCTCCACTTT
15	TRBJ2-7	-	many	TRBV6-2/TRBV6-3	CASSYGTGLSYEQYF	TGTGCCAGCAGTTACGGCACAGGGCTATCATACGAGCAGTACTTC
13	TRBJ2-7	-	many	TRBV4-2	CASSPRDSYEQYF	TGTGCCAGCAGCCCCCGAGACTCCTACGAGCAGTACTTC
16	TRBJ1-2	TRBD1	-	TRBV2	CASCRNGRTGGHGYTF	TGTGCCAGCTGCCGGAACGGCAGGACAGGGGGACATGGCTACACCTTC
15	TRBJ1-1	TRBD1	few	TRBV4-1	CASSPEGQLNTEAFF	TGCGCCAGCAGCCCCGAGGGACAGTTGAACACTGAAGCTTTCTTT
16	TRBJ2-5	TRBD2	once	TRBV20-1	CSARRVGRVDAETQYF	TGCAGTGCTAGGCGCGTGGGGAGGGTCGATGCGGAGACCCAGTACTTC
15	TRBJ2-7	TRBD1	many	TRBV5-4	CASSPRAGTAYEQYF	TGTGCCAGCAGCCCAAGGGCAGGGACAGCATACGAGCAGTACTTC
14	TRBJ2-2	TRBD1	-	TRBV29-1	CSGAGTANTGELFF	TGCAGCGGAGCAGGGACAGCGAACACCGGGGAGCTGTTTTTT
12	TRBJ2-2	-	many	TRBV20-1	CSARDPTGELFF	TGCAGTGCTAGAGATCCCACCGGGGAGCTGTTTTTT
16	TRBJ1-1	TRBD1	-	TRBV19	CASSTGTGVTGTEAFF	TGTGCCAGTAGTACCGGGACAGGGGTAACGGGAACTGAAGCTTTCTTT
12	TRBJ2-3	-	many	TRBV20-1	CSATGPADTQYF	TGCAGTGCTACCGGGCCTGCGGATACGCAGTATTTT
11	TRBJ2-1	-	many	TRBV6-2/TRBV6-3	CASSKVYEQFF	TGTGCCAGCAGTAAGGTGTATGAGCAGTTCTTC
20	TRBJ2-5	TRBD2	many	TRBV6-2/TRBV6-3	CASSSYRPGLALEGRETQYF	TGTGCCAGCAGTTCCTATCGCCCGGGACTAGCGCTAGAAGGTCGGGAGACCCAGTACTTC